The next 4 T cell receptor beta chains were all read from a single sample in a study of blood T cell repertoires in COVID-19. Clones were sequenced by immunoSEQ multiplex PCR, and TCRdb holds only the in-frame ones, with some missing. The sample consists of around 300,000 clones, 65% to 90% of them appearing once. Sequencing input: peripheral blood. The receptors originated from a human donor in a cohort sampled during active COVID-19.

This clone was observed many times. J is TRBJ2-1 and V is TRBV4-1; no clear D gene. Germline CDR1 reads MGHRA; CDR2 reads YSYEKL. Deletions cut 2 bases from V and 9 bases from J, with 11 bases between. The CDR3 spans 13 residues. CDR3 coding DNA: TGCGCCAGCAGCCAACATCGTCGCGTTGAGCAGTTCTTC. Translating it yields CASSQHRRVEQFF.

The CDR3 loop is CASRNTLRDSQETQYF. The DNA for the CDR3 is TGTGCCAGCCGGAACACCCTCCGGGACAGCCAAGAGACCCAGTACTTC. The V gene is TRBV18, the J gene TRBJ2-5; 7 nucleotides line up with TRBD1. In germline, CDR1 is KGHSH, CDR2 LQKENI. This CDR3 region has 16 residues. Unmatched junction bases numbered 13, after V lost 8 bases and J lost 1 base.

This clone was observed once. The chain uses TRBV25-1 and TRBJ1-2; TRBD1 aligns across 8 bases. With 1 base clipped from V and 7 bases from J, the junction kept 2 bases outside the gene matches. This CDR3 is 13 amino acids long. Per the germline V gene, CDR1 is MGHDK and CDR2 is SYGVNS. In DNA form, the CDR3 reads TGTGCCAGCAGTGAATGGACAGGGTTTGGCTACACCTTC. Its protein product is CASSEWTGFGYTF.

This clone was recorded only once. The V call is TRBV18, the J call TRBJ1-1, with TRBD1 identical over 9 bases. V trimming: 3 bases; J trimming: 4 bases; junction bases outside the gene matches: 6. CDR3 length: 15 amino acids. Germline CDR1 reads KGHSH; CDR2 reads LQKENI. DNA for the CDR3: TGTGCCAGCTCACCCGGGACAGGGACGAGCACTGAAGCTTTCTTT. Protein product: CASSPGTGTSTEAFF.